This T cell receptor (beta chain) was identified in a study of spatial heterogeneity in lung cancer. The wider study: Raw-read counts averaged over ten per unique TCR and UMI combination.

From the 5' RACE reads, TCRdb called clonotypes with MiXCR, one entry per CDR3 protein. This table has some 78,000 distinct CDR3 sequences, roughly 8% appearing once. The CDR3 has 14 residues. V was clipped by 3 bases and J by 1 base, with 7 bases between them. Germline V gene lookup returns CDR1 SGHVS and CDR2 FQNEAQ. The table lists this clonotype with many counts. Time point here: sample taken at primary tumor resection. Patients with untreated early-stage non-small cell lung cancer, numbering 72, were the donors. The rearrangement links TRBV7-8 to TRBJ2-1; D possibly corresponds to TRBD2 (5 bases). This TCR was recovered from a male donor with early-stage non-small cell lung cancer. Material: PBMCs, obtained at surgery. The CDR3 loop reads CASSLRVSYNEQFF. DNA for the CDR3: TGTGCCAGCAGCTTGAGGGTGTCCTACAATGAGCAGTTCTTC.